This is a list of T cell receptor beta chains from one sample in a study of blood T cells in healthy people across ages. From the 5' RACE reads, TCRdb called clonotypes with MiXCR, one entry per CDR3 protein. Of more than 750,000 distinct CDR3 sequences detected, roughly 29% appear once; the ten largest clones hold 10%. These records were also assigned to another study, of T cells of mothers and their children.

The sequenced sample consisted of blood. All receptors derive from a woman aged 40 to 49 in good health. CDR3s include the opening cysteine and the closing phenylalanine or tryptophan. The D gene is left open where the match is weak. The size of a clone is reported for some rows only, either as once, few or many, or as a class for expanded clones.

TRBV12-3/TRBV12-4,TRBJ2-2,NA,NA,TGTGCCACCCGGGGTTGGGGTACGAACATCGGGGAGCTGTTTTTT,CATRGWGTNIGELFF
TRBV9,TRBJ2-1,NA,once,TGTGCCAGCAGCGTATCGGGGGTTGTGAGCAATGAGCAGTTCTTC,CASSVSGVVSNEQFF
TRBV28,TRBJ1-2,TRBD1,few,TGTGCCAGCAATTGGGACAGGGACTATGGCTACACCTTC,CASNWDRDYGYTF
TRBV29-1,TRBJ1-5,TRBD1,NA,TGCAGCGTTGGCTACAGGGGGGACGGGCCCCAGCATTTT,CSVGYRGDGPQHF
TRBV14,TRBJ2-1,NA,few,TGTGCCAGCAGCCGTCTGGACCGCTCCTACAATGAGCAGTTCTTC,CASSRLDRSYNEQFF
TRBV4-1,TRBJ1-1,NA,NA,TGCGCCAGCAGCCAAGGTAAACAGGGCACTGAAGCTTTCTTT,CASSQGKQGTEAFF
TRBV12-3/TRBV12-4,TRBJ2-7,TRBD1,many,TGTGCCAGCAGGGGGGACAGGGAGCGGGTCGACGAGCAGTACTTC,CASRGDRERVDEQYF
TRBV7-2,TRBJ1-1,NA,NA,TGTACCAGCAGCTCGGGACATTCAACTGAAGCTTTCTTT,CTSSSGHSTEAFF
TRBV7-9,TRBJ2-3,NA,many,TGTGCCAGCAGCTCCTCCCGGGCAGATACGCAGTATTTT,CASSSSRADTQYF
TRBV7-9,TRBJ2-5,TRBD1,many,TGTGCCAGCAGCCGGGGACAGGGGATATACCAAGAGACCCAGTACTTC,CASSRGQGIYQETQYF
TRBV7-9,TRBJ1-2,TRBD1,once,TGTGCCAGCAGCTCTCCTCAGGGGGCAGTCTATGGCTACACCTTC,CASSSPQGAVYGYTF
TRBV9,TRBJ2-7,TRBD1,many,TGTGCCAGCAGCGTAGACCAGGGGGTATACGAGCAGTACTTC,CASSVDQGVYEQYF
TRBV28,TRBJ2-7,TRBD2,few,TGTGCCAGCAGTTTGCAGCGGGGCCTTTCCTACGAGCAGTACTTC,CASSLQRGLSYEQYF
TRBV27,TRBJ1-2,NA,few,TGTGCCAGCAGTTTAGACAGAAGGGGCTATGGCTACACCTTC,CASSLDRRGYGYTF
TRBV20-1,TRBJ2-1,TRBD2,NA,TGCAGTGTTAGTGTTAGCGGGGGGGCTTTCAATGAGCAGTTCTTC,CSVSVSGGAFNEQFF
TRBV20-1,TRBJ2-3,TRBD2,few,TGCAGTGCCCCAAGGTCCCCTAGCGGGGGGCGATTTACTAGCACAGATACGCAGTATTTT,CSAPRSPSGGRFTSTDTQYF
TRBV7-3,TRBJ1-1,TRBD1,NA,TGTGCCAGCAGCGAGGGACAGGGGACCACTGAAGCTTTCTTT,CASSEGQGTTEAFF
TRBV16,TRBJ1-6,NA,NA,TGTGCCAGCAGCCATCGACGGGGGGATTCACCCCTCCACTTT,CASSHRRGDSPLHF
TRBV10-3,TRBJ1-2,NA,once,TGTGCCATCAGGGGACAAAAGTATGGCTACACCTTC,CAIRGQKYGYTF
TRBV11-2,TRBJ2-3,NA,many,TGTGCCAGCCGCGGACTCACCACTTTCACAGATACGCAGTATTTT,CASRGLTTFTDTQYF
TRBV10-3,TRBJ1-1,NA,few,TGTGCCATCAGCAGTCGCGGGGGGATGAACACTGAAGCTTTCTTT,CAISSRGGMNTEAFF
TRBV6-1,TRBJ2-1,TRBD2,NA,TGTGCCAGCAGTGAATGGAGCGGGGGGGAGTTGGATGAGCAGTTCTTC,CASSEWSGGELDEQFF
TRBV12-3/TRBV12-4,TRBJ2-7,TRBD1,NA,TGTGCCAGCAGTACAGGGGGCGGTCGTTACGAGCAGTACTTC,CASSTGGGRYEQYF
TRBV7-9,TRBJ2-7,NA,few,TGTGCCAGCAGTTCACAAGGGGGGGCCACCTACGAGCAGTACTTC,CASSSQGGATYEQYF
TRBV12-3/TRBV12-4,TRBJ2-1,TRBD2,NA,TGTGCCAGCAGTTTAACGGGGGGGAGGAATGAGCAGTTCTTC,CASSLTGGRNEQFF
TRBV28,TRBJ1-2,NA,NA,TGTGCCAGCAGAACAGGGTCGGGTGGCTACACCTTC,CASRTGSGGYTF